This entry is about one TCR beta chain. Its binding antigen is unknown. Base qualities are not at hand, and no much larger clone is one base apart. This sample stems from a study of blood T cell repertoires in COVID-19 (dated by TCRdb to about 2020). About the study as a whole: Samples covering the acute and convalescent phases of COVID-19 were provided by collaborators in the United States, Italy and Spain. The material from the prospective study consisted of cDNA or gDNA derived from T cells, B-cell-depleted T cells, or PBMCs. Subjects who had been exposed to COVID-19, were actively infected with it, or had recovered from it provided the deeply sampled blood TCRbeta repertoires that made up the dataset. The repertoires were released in a freely available public database intended as a resource for research on the immune response to SARS-CoV-2. The samples were drawn from the first 160 participants of the ongoing ImmuneRACE study and from 1,254 subjects provided by 6 global collaborators. Nearly every sample came with metadata listing a de-identified subject ID, COVID-19 status, age in years and sex. HLA class I and class II types, where available, came from metadata supplied by the sample provider rather than from assay-based typing.

Summary of the overall study and its limitations: Clinical and demographic metadata were provided uncurated, with the amount varying by source and participant.

Participants in the prospective study were enrolled through a virtual design, were aged roughly 18 to 90 years, and lived in 24 United States geographic areas. Cohort assignment in the prospective study relied on participant-reported clinical history from a screening survey and a study questionnaire. Recovered participants in ImmuneRACE Cohort 3 were defined as having two consecutive negative NP/OP PCR tests, clearance from a healthcare professional, or resolution of symptoms. Each participant in the prospective study had whole blood, serum and a nasopharyngeal or oropharyngeal swab collected by mobile phlebotomists. Over a roughly two-month period, participants in the prospective study had the option of providing additional blood draws and questionnaires. Before DNA extraction, blood samples from the prospective study were shipped at room temperature or frozen. TCRbeta CDR3 regions were amplified from genomic DNA using the immunoSEQ Assay, a bias-controlled multiplex PCR. From the authors' description of their analysis: The number of nucleated cells in each sample was estimated by amplification of reference gene primers within the assay. Sequence reads were collapsed and filtered to measure the absolute abundance of every unique TCRbeta CDR3 rearrangement. For each sample, productive Simpson clonality was calculated as the square root of Simpson's diversity index over productive rearrangements. The table was pulled from immuneACCESS by TCRdb, which kept in-frame rearrangements only. Such tables lose some clones; where checked, under half of the loss comes from unresolved V genes, and the rest has no known cause. That table supplies the V and J calls and clone size; D and trimming were determined from the DNA. Here the sample has 130,000 to 150,000 clones; 75% to 90% occur a single time. The ten most abundant clones make up over 9% of the sample.

V loses 3 bases, J loses 9 bases, and the germline ends lie 18 bases apart. Spanning cysteine to phenylalanine, the CDR3 consists of 15 amino acids. Left in the record is the CDR3 DNA by itself, 45 bases read in frame from the first base. The germline V gene (reference sequence) provides CDR1 WNHNN and CDR2 SYGVQD. The sequencing input was PBMCs or T cells enriched from blood (not recorded which). The chain employs TRBV10-1 and TRBJ2-1; the best D guess is TRBD2, with 6 bases matching. The TCR sequence derives from a man aged 55 to 70 who had recovered from COVID-19. The CDR3 reads as follows: CASSDGGDGGVEQFF. The DNA reads as follows: TGCGCCAGCAGTGATGGCGGGGACGGGGGTGTTGAGCAGTTCTTC.